The 11 T cell receptor beta chains below were found in one sample sequenced in a study of blood T cells in healthy people across ages. Alongside a J-beta primer mix, a sample-barcoded 5' primer served in a second PCR lasting about 6 to 12 cycles. TCRdb re-called the 5' RACE reads through MiXCR, storing one row per CDR3 protein. The sample has roughly 1.9 million distinct CDR3 sequences, roughly 43% seen once. The sequenced material came from blood. Source of these receptors: a human donor in good health.

This clonotype was counted between two and nine times. The chain links TRBV6-5 to TRBJ2-1, with 9 bases identical to TRBD1. Trimming cost V 5 bases and J 3 bases; bases outside gene matches: 5. Germline V CDR1 and CDR2: MNHEY, SVGAGI. This CDR3 contains 15 residues. This CDR3 is CASSRTGGDYNEQFF. The CDR3, as DNA: TGTGCCAGCAGTAGAACAGGGGGCGACTACAATGAGCAGTTCTTC.

The CDR3 DNA reads as TGTGCCAGCAGCTTAATAGTAGCGGGGGGCCGAGAGACCCAGTACTTC. Translated, it gives CASSLIVAGGRETQYF. This chain joins TRBV7-2 and TRBJ2-5; TRBD2 matches 10 bases. V was clipped by 2 bases and J by 4 bases; unmatched bases: 7. This CDR3 contains 16 residues. Germline CDR1 SGHTA, CDR2 FQGNSA.

This clonotype was recorded a few times. The chain carries TRBV7-3 and TRBJ1-6; D is possibly TRBD1 (6 bases). Deletions cut 4 bases from V and 7 bases from J, with 17 bases between. The CDR3 consists of 16 residues. CDR1 is SGHTA and CDR2 is FQGTGA in the germline V gene. The CDR3 sequence: CASSSSGGSRNSPLHF. The CDR3 DNA reads as TGTGCCAGCAGCTCTTCGGGGGGCTCTCGCAATTCACCCCTCCACTTT.

The rearrangement uses TRBV10-3 and TRBJ2-5; 9 bases match TRBD1. The CDR3 runs 13 residues. V dropped 7 bases and J dropped 5; count of bases not matched to a gene: 5. CDR1 is ENHRY, CDR2 SYGVKD, per germline. CDR3 region: CAINRDRDETQYF. In DNA, the CDR3 is TGTGCCATCAATCGGGACAGGGATGAGACCCAGTACTTC.

In the case of this clonotype: Compared with germline, one end of the junction differs, possibly owing to a read error. The chain carries TRBV6-1 and TRBJ2-4; D unresolved. Judging by the DNA end, TRBJ2-7 fits better; the J call may be wrong. Looked up from germline, CDR1 is MNHNS and CDR2 is SASEGT. CDR3 length equals 13 residues. CDR3 residues: CPSSEAQPYEQYF. CDR3 sequence (DNA): TGTCCCAGCAGTGAAGCTCAGCCCTACGAGCAGTACTTC.

This clonotype was seen a handful of times. This chain connects TRBV27 to TRBJ2-3, with 13 bases aligning to TRBD2. The CDR3 loop spans 18 amino acids. The J segment lost 2 bases and the V segment lost 0 bases, leaving 5 bases of the junction unmatched. Germline V gene data show CDR1 as MNHEY and CDR2 as SMNVEV (reference sequence). The CDR3, as DNA: TGTGCCAGCAGTTTATCCCTAACTAGCGGGGGGGCCACAGATACGCAGTATTTT. Its translation: CASSLSLTSGGATDTQYF.

The chain is built from TRBV27 and TRBJ1-2; D remains ambiguous. The CDR3 contains 12 residues. The ends were cut back, 6 bases at V and 4 bases at J, with 9 bases in the middle. CDR1 and CDR2 (germline): MNHEY, SMNVEV (reference sequence). CDR3: CASRSGFYGYTF. CDR3 bases: TGTGCCAGCAGGTCGGGATTCTATGGCTACACCTTC.

The chain combines TRBV11-2 with TRBJ1-4; 9 bases agree with TRBD1. J lost 8 bases, V lost 5 bases, and 6 bases had no gene match. The V gene's germline CDR1 is SGHAT and CDR2 FQNNGV. The CDR3 consists of 14 residues. The CDR3 spells CASSKFGQGEKLFF. In DNA, the CDR3 is TGTGCCAGCAGCAAGTTCGGACAGGGGGAAAAACTGTTTTTT.

In this sample, this clonotype turned up a few times. The V gene is TRBV15, the J gene TRBJ2-1; perhaps TRBD2 as D (6 bases). The germline CDR1 and CDR2 sequences are LNHNV and YYDKDF (reference sequence). V was pared by 1 base and J by 5 bases, with 15 bases between. The CDR3 extends over 16 amino acids. CDR3 sequence: CATSRAGGVTNNEQFF. DNA for the CDR3: TGTGCCACCAGCAGAGCTGGAGGGGTTACAAACAATGAGCAGTTCTTC.

This clonotype appeared once. The genes are TRBV6-2 or TRBV6-3 and TRBJ1-5; D is uncertain. The germline V and J ends were trimmed by 2 bases and 6 bases, with 20 bases remaining between them. The CDR3 runs 17 residues. Germline V gene sequence: CDR1 MNHEY, CDR2 SVGEGT. The CDR3 loop is CASSYVREIPIAQPQHF. CDR3 bases: TGTGCCAGCAGTTACGTTCGTGAGATTCCTATAGCTCAGCCCCAGCATTTT.

A few counts support this clonotype. An end of the junction does not agree with germline; a read error may underlie this. The rearrangement links TRBV2 to TRBJ2-7; a possible D gene is TRBD2 (5 bases). The CDR3 has 13 residues. Germline CDR1 reads SNHLY; CDR2 reads FYNNEI. Here the CDR3 reads CAGRPGVPYEQYF. In nucleotides, the CDR3 is TGTGCCGGCAGACCCGGGGTACCCTACGAGCAGTACTTC.